Following are 27 T cell receptor beta chains from one sample sequenced in a study of T cell repertoires in cytomegalovirus infection. These receptors are not linked to any known antigen. TCRdb redid the calling of the reads with MiXCR, one entry per CDR3 protein. The sample consists of fewer than 650,000 distinct CDR3 sequences, 40% of them appearing once. The sequences come from cultured PBMCs, collected from culture after CMV antigen stimulation. All receptors come from a human donor in good health (CMV status not recorded). Some clones in this sample may be carry-over from other donors' samples.

CDR3 region: CASSLEGEGTEAFF. DNA of the CDR3: TGTGCCAGCAGCTTGGAGGGGGAGGGAACTGAAGCTTTCTTT. The genes are TRBV5-4 and TRBJ1-1; D might be TRBD1 (6 bases). Germline assignment: CDR1 SGHNT and CDR2 YYREEE (reference sequence). The CDR3 is 14 amino acids. Trimming stripped 0 bases from V and 5 bases from J, with 11 bases between.

This clonotype turned up a few times. The rearrangement links TRBV12-3 or TRBV12-4 to TRBJ2-7, with TRBD2 identical over 7 bases. The V and J ends lost 6 bases and 7 bases, in that order; junction bases with no gene match: 15. The CDR3 has 15 residues. In nucleotides, the CDR3 is TGTGCCAGCAGCTGGGAGGGGTACGGACCCCTGGAGCAGTACTTC. It translates to CASSWEGYGPLEQYF.

This clonotype was seen a handful of times. The gene calls are TRBV20-1 and TRBJ1-1; 9 positions match TRBD1. CDR1 and CDR2 from the germline V gene are DFQATT and SNEGSKA (reference sequence). The J segment lost 4 bases and the V segment lost 0 bases, leaving 9 bases of the junction unmatched. The CDR3 extends over 16 amino acids. The CDR3 sequence is CSARDSGGQGPTEAFF. CDR3 nucleotides: TGCAGTGCTAGAGATTCGGGGGGACAGGGTCCCACTGAAGCTTTCTTT.

This chain joins TRBV5-1 and TRBJ2-3; D is undetermined. V gave up 0 bases and J gave up 3 bases, with 11 bases separating them. The CDR3 length is 15 residues. Germline lookup yields CDR1 SGHRS and CDR2 YFSETQ. In DNA form, the CDR3 reads TGCGCCAGCAGCTTGGATGGGGATAGGACAGATACGCAGTATTTT. It encodes CASSLDGDRTDTQYF.

The chain joins TRBV10-3 to TRBJ1-4; the D is unclear. Germline values: CDR1 ENHRY, CDR2 SYGVKD. V lost 2 bases to trimming and J lost 7 bases, with 5 bases between them. The CDR3 spans 12 residues. CDR3 in DNA: TGTGCCATCAGTGAGGGTCGTGAAAAACTGTTTTTT. This sequence encodes CAISEGREKLFF.

This clonotype has only a few counts. The genes are TRBV11-2 and TRBJ2-1; no clear D. The CDR3 loop spans 15 amino acids. Germline V gene lookup returns CDR1 SGHAT and CDR2 FQNNGV. V was clipped by 0 bases and J by 5 bases, with 11 bases between them. CDR3 sequence: CASSLEGLGNNEQFF. The CDR3 DNA is TGTGCCAGCAGCTTAGAGGGATTAGGCAACAATGAGCAGTTCTTC.

This clonotype has ten or more counts. This chain uses TRBV7-2 with TRBJ2-3; 9 nucleotides line up with TRBD2. Trimming took 0 bases from V and 5 from J; bases not matched to a gene: 9. The CDR3 consists of 17 residues. CDR1 and CDR2 from the germline V gene are SGHTA and FQGNSA. CDR3 sequence reads: CASSLAQGGGGEDTQYF. CDR3 DNA: TGTGCCAGCAGCTTAGCGCAAGGCGGGGGGGGTGAAGATACGCAGTATTTT.

This clonotype came up a few times. At one boundary the junction diverges from the germline segment, which might be a read error. V gene TRBV7-2 combines with J gene TRBJ1-5; TRBD1 agrees at 7 bases. This CDR3 is built from 14 residues. CDR1 is SGHTA and CDR2 is FQGNSA in the germline V gene. As DNA, the CDR3 is TGTGCCAGCAGTTTAGTCCCAGGGGGTCAGCCCCAGCATTTT. Translating gives CASSLVPGGQPQHF.

The chain links TRBV10-3 to TRBJ1-6; D call uncertain. The CDR3 is made up of 15 amino acids. Trimming removed 10 bases at V and 0 bases at J, with 13 bases between. Germline CDR1 and CDR2: ENHRY and SYGVKD. The chain's CDR3 is CATQDGSSYNSPLHF. In DNA form, the CDR3 reads TGTGCCACTCAGGACGGGAGCTCCTATAATTCACCCCTCCACTTT.

J is TRBJ2-2 and V is TRBV2, with D perhaps TRBD2 (6 bases). Germline V lookup: CDR1 SNHLY, CDR2 FYNNEI. The CDR3 is made up of 15 amino acids. V gave up 2 bases and J gave up 7 bases, with 14 bases separating them. The DNA of the CDR3 is TGTGCCAGCAGTGAACGCGGGGCGGTCGGCGGGGAGCTGTTTTTT. Amino acids: CASSERGAVGGELFF.

V usage is TRBV20-1 and J usage is TRBJ2-2; no firm D call. Germline V gene sequence: CDR1 DFQATT, CDR2 SNEGSKA (reference sequence). The CDR3 is made up of 13 amino acids. Between the trimmed V and J ends, which lost 5 bases and 7 bases, there was a span of 14 bases. The CDR3 here is CSAERYYGGELFF. For the CDR3, the DNA is TGCAGTGCTGAACGATATTACGGCGGGGAGCTGTTTTTT.

This chain joins TRBV11-2 and TRBJ1-2; D is undetermined. Trimming stripped 3 bases from V and 4 bases from J, with 9 bases between. In germline, CDR1 is SGHAT, CDR2 FQNNGV. This CDR3 has 13 amino acids. The DNA of the CDR3 is TGTGCCAGCAGCTTGCGGTTCGGCTATGGCTACACCTTC. It codes for CASSLRFGYGYTF.

This clonotype was recorded a few times. This chain joins TRBV19 and TRBJ2-5; D ambiguous. Trimming cost V 4 bases and J 5 bases, with 11 bases left between them. The CDR3 is made up of 13 amino acids. Germline V gene sequence: CDR1 LNHDA, CDR2 SQIVND (reference sequence). The DNA for the CDR3 is TGTGCCAGTAGTAAAGGACCCCACGAGACCCAGTACTTC. Its protein product is CASSKGPHETQYF.

The chain carries TRBV20-1 and TRBJ2-4, with 10 positions matching TRBD2. The germline V gene has CDR1 DFQATT and CDR2 SNEGSKA (reference sequence). V lost 6 bases, J lost 0 bases, and 5 bases stayed unmatched. The CDR3 loop spans 15 amino acids. The CDR3, as DNA: TGCAGTGCCGCGGAGCGGGAGGGAGCCAAAAACATTCAGTACTTC. Protein sequence: CSAAEREGAKNIQYF.

This clonotype showed up many times. The genes are TRBV7-6 and TRBJ2-7; TRBD2 matches 9 bases. Germline V CDR1 and CDR2: SGHVS, FNYEAQ. This CDR3 has 15 amino acids. The V gene end was trimmed by 0 bases and the J gene end by 4 bases; junction bases not matched to a gene: 4. This chain's CDR3 is CASSLAAGGPYEQYF. CDR3 coding DNA: TGTGCCAGCAGCTTAGCGGCGGGGGGGCCGTACGAGCAGTACTTC.

The chain recombines TRBV4-1 with TRBJ1-5; no definite D call. The germline V and J ends were trimmed by 0 bases and 8 bases, with 11 bases remaining between them. CDR1 is MGHRA, CDR2 YSYEKL, per germline. The CDR3 has 14 residues. This chain's CDR3 is CASSQDWGLEPQHF. The CDR3, as DNA: TGCGCCAGCAGCCAAGATTGGGGTTTGGAGCCCCAGCATTTT.

The genes are TRBV20-1 and TRBJ2-3; D is undetermined. The CDR3 spans 14 residues. Trimming removed 0 bases from V and 11 bases from J, with 18 bases in between. Germline V lookup: CDR1 DFQATT, CDR2 SNEGSKA (reference sequence). The CDR3 DNA follows: TGCAGTGCTAGAGATGTGGGCCCACCATTGGGGCAGTATTTT. Translation: CSARDVGPPLGQYF.

The chain carries TRBV18 and TRBJ1-1; TRBD1 matches at 7 bases. CDR1 KGHSH and CDR2 LQKENI come from the germline V gene. The V gene end was trimmed by 3 bases and the J gene end by 4 bases; junction bases not matched to a gene: 5. The CDR3 sequence is 14 residues long. CDR3 in amino acids: CASSPGTASTEAFF. The CDR3, as DNA: TGTGCCAGCTCACCCGGGACAGCGAGCACTGAAGCTTTCTTT.

In its sample, this clonotype was seen a few times. The chain links TRBV6-1 to TRBJ2-4; 12 bases agree with TRBD2. The CDR3 loop spans 15 amino acids. The junction had 4 bases not matched to a gene; V was cut back by 2 bases and J by 8 bases. Germline V gives CDR1 MNHNS, CDR2 SASEGT. This chain's CDR3 is CASSERGTSGYIQYF. CDR3 sequence (DNA): TGTGCCAGCAGTGAACGGGGGACTAGCGGGTACATTCAGTACTTC.

This clonotype was seen a handful of times. The chain combines TRBV19 with TRBJ2-2, with D hard to call. CDR3 size: 15 residues. V lost 3 bases and J lost 1, with 9 bases in between. Germline V gene sequence: CDR1 LNHDA, CDR2 SQIVND (reference sequence). CDR3 coding DNA: TGTGCCAGTAGTATTGGTCCGCGGAACACCGGGGAGCTGTTTTTT. Translated: CASSIGPRNTGELFF.

The V and J genes are TRBV11-3 and TRBJ2-1; 7 bases map to TRBD1. The germline gives CDR1 SGHNT, CDR2 YENEEA. The CDR3 is 16 residues long. The J segment lost 4 bases and the V segment lost 1 base, leaving 7 bases of the junction unmatched. CDR3: CASSLGGTVFYNEQFF. As DNA, the CDR3 is TGTGCCAGCAGCTTAGGGGGGACAGTTTTTTACAATGAGCAGTTCTTC.

The rearrangement links TRBV7-2 to TRBJ2-7; 7 nucleotides match TRBD1. V dropped 4 bases and J dropped 0; count of bases not matched to a gene: 6. Germline assignment: CDR1 SGHTA and CDR2 FQGNSA. The CDR3 is 15 residues long. CDR3 protein: CASSSQSGGSYEQYF. In DNA form, the CDR3 reads TGTGCCAGCAGCTCCCAATCAGGGGGCTCCTACGAGCAGTACTTC.

This clonotype was counted between two and nine times. The rearrangement links TRBV7-2 to TRBJ2-7; possibly TRBD2 for D (5 bases). The CDR3 sequence is 14 residues long. The germline V gene has CDR1 SGHTA and CDR2 FQGNSA. Trimming removed 3 bases at V and 4 bases at J, with 13 bases between. This CDR3 reads CASSFRDSGYEQYF. The CDR3 DNA sequence: TGTGCCAGCAGCTTCCGGGATTCCGGGTACGAGCAGTACTTC.

This chain connects TRBV12-3 or TRBV12-4 to TRBJ1-5; TRBD1 matches at 8 bases. The CDR3 consists of 15 residues. Losses at the gene ends were 6 bases for V and 3 bases for J; bases not matched to a gene: 7. The CDR3 DNA is TGTGCCAGCAGCCAAGGACAGGGTCCCAATCAGCCCCAGCATTTT. It encodes CASSQGQGPNQPQHF.

The chain combines TRBV7-2 with TRBJ2-3, with a weak D call TRBD1 (5 bases). Germline V lookup: CDR1 SGHTA, CDR2 FQGNSA. The CDR3 is made up of 12 amino acids. V lost 6 bases to trimming and J lost 7 bases, with 11 bases between them. The CDR3 coding sequence is TGTGCCAGCAGTACTTCAGGGCATACGCAGTATTTT. Translated, it gives CASSTSGHTQYF.

This clonotype has a handful of counts. The genes are TRBV4-3 and TRBJ2-1; the match to TRBD1 covers 8 bases. Looked up from germline, CDR1 is LGHNA and CDR2 is YSLEER. CDR3 length: 15 residues. J was trimmed by 7 bases and V by 1 base; bases with no gene match: 6. This CDR3 is CASSQGTGYTNEQFF. The DNA of the CDR3 is TGCGCCAGCAGCCAAGGGACAGGGTATACGAATGAGCAGTTCTTC.

This clonotype was recorded only once. This chain links TRBV5-1 with TRBJ2-1; D perhaps matches TRBD1 (5 bases). This CDR3 comprises 15 residues. Looked up from germline, CDR1 is SGHRS and CDR2 is YFSETQ. With 4 bases removed from V and 11 bases from J, the gap between germline ends came to 22 bases. The CDR3 coding sequence is TGCGCCAGCAGCCCCCAACTCCCCAGCAGGGATAAGCAGTTCTTC. Translation gives CASSPQLPSRDKQFF.